These 10 T cell receptor beta chains were sequenced from one sample in a study of shared clonotypes between healthy human individuals. TCRdb keeps only in-frame clones here, not all; method: immunoSEQ multiplex PCR. The sample records more than 400,000 clones, 90% to 96% being singletons. Sequencing was carried out using naive CD4+ T cells sorted from blood. Stated subset: CD45RA+ positively selected. All receptors derive from a woman aged 25 to 45 in good health.

V gene TRBV28 combines with J gene TRBJ1-1, with D unclear. Germline-derived CDR1 and CDR2 are MDHEN and SYDVKM. The CDR3 consists of 12 residues. V was cut by 5 bases and J by 6 bases, with 10 bases left in between. The CDR3 nucleotides read TGTGCCAGCAGTACAGTGTCAGCTGAAGCTTTCTTT. The encoded protein is CASSTVSAEAFF.

The chain combines TRBV5-1 with TRBJ1-4; TRBD1 is a possible D gene (6 bases). V lost 3 bases and J lost 8, with 17 bases in between. Germline-derived CDR1 and CDR2 are SGHRS and YFSETQ. This CDR3 region has 15 residues. CDR3 region: CASSSGTPKREKLFF. The CDR3 bases are TGCGCCAGCAGCTCCGGGACACCTAAGAGAGAAAAACTGTTTTTT. The whole variable domain, remainder taken from reference TRBV5-1 and TRBJ1-4, is KAGVTQTPRYLIKTRGQQVTLSCSPISGHRSVSWYQQTPGQGLQFLFEYFSETQRNKGNFPGRFSGRQFSNSRSEMNVSTLELGDSALYLCASSSGTPKREKLFFGSGTQLSVL.

The rearrangement joins TRBV6-5 to TRBJ1-4; D perhaps matches TRBD1 (5 bases). The CDR3 loop spans 15 amino acids. V was cut by 1 base and J by 8 bases, with 14 bases left in between. Germline CDR1 reads MNHEY; CDR2 reads SVGAGI. The CDR3 DNA is TGTGCCAGCAGTTACTTGGGACCCTGGGAGGAAAAACTGTTTTTT. This codes for CASSYLGPWEEKLFF.

V usage is TRBV10-3 and J usage is TRBJ2-7; D tentatively reads TRBD1 or TRBD2 (5 bases each). Trimming left V 3 bases short and J 2 bases short, with 20 bases between. Germline V CDR1 and CDR2: ENHRY, SYGVKD. The CDR3 is 17 residues long. The CDR3 sequence: CAISDEPTGTKPYEQYF. The CDR3 DNA sequence: TGTGCCATCAGTGATGAGCCAACCGGGACCAAACCCTACGAGCAGTACTTC.

The J gene is TRBJ1-2, the V gene TRBV29-1; TRBD1 is a possible D gene (5 bases). CDR3 length: 15 amino acids. Trimming removed 5 bases at V and 0 bases at J, with 16 bases between. Germline CDR1 SQVTM, CDR2 ANQGSEA. CDR3 sequence (DNA): TGCAGCGTTTGGGACCGCGAAGGGGCTAACTATGGCTACACCTTC. Protein sequence: CSVWDREGANYGYTF.

This clone was seen a single time. V gene TRBV2 combines with J gene TRBJ1-3, with a tentative D call TRBD1 (5 bases). The CDR3 is 16 amino acids. Trimming took 4 bases from V and 1 from J, leaving 14 bases between them. Germline V gene data show CDR1 as SNHLY and CDR2 as FYNNEI. The CDR3 DNA reads TGTGCCAGCAGTGGTCCGGGGGTAAGATCTGGAAACACCATATATTTT. This sequence encodes CASSGPGVRSGNTIYF.

The chain recombines TRBV28 with TRBJ2-3; 7 nucleotides match TRBD2. CDR3 length: 17 residues. Germline V CDR1 and CDR2: MDHEN, SYDVKM. V was clipped by 5 bases and J by 2 bases; unmatched bases: 13. CDR3 loop: CASSRPPSSGPTDTQYF. Written as DNA, the CDR3 is TGTGCCAGCAGTCGGCCGCCTTCTAGCGGACCCACAGATACGCAGTATTTT. Supplemented by reference TRBV28 and TRBJ2-3, the full variable domain reads DVKVTQSSRYLVKRTGEKVFLECVQDMDHENMFWYRQDPGLGLRLIYFSYDVKMKEKGDIPEGYSVSREKKERFSLILESASTNQTSMYLCASSRPPSSGPTDTQYFGPGTRLTVL.

This chain links TRBV11-2 with TRBJ1-4, with TRBD1 as a possible D gene (6 bases). CDR3 length equals 15 residues. From germline, CDR1 is SGHAT and CDR2 FQNNGV. V dropped 2 bases and J dropped 8 bases, with 15 bases sitting between them. The CDR3: CASSLLGATSEKLFF. DNA of the CDR3: TGTGCCAGCAGCTTACTGGGGGCGACGTCAGAAAAACTGTTTTTT.

This sequence joins TRBV25-1 and TRBJ1-1; a possible D gene is TRBD1 (5 bases). The CDR3 loop spans 16 amino acids. Germline V lookup: CDR1 MGHDK, CDR2 SYGVNS. V lost 1 base and J lost 4, with 16 bases in between. CDR3: CASSESQGGWGTEAFF. The CDR3 DNA is TGTGCCAGCAGTGAATCGCAGGGAGGGTGGGGCACTGAAGCTTTCTTT. The full variable domain, with the rest looked up from reference TRBV25-1 and TRBJ1-1, is EADIYQTPRYLVIGTGKKITLECSQTMGHDKMYWYQQDPGMELHLIHYSYGVNSTEKGDLSSESTVSRIRTEHFPLTLESARPSHTSQYLCASSESQGGWGTEAFFGQGTRLTVV.

The chain links TRBV10-3 to TRBJ1-1; D is perhaps TRBD1 (5 bases). The CDR3 covers 15 residues. Germline loops: CDR1 ENHRY, CDR2 SYGVKD. V was cut by 6 bases and J by 5 bases, with 19 bases left in between. The CDR3 DNA follows: TGTGCCATCAGGGACTATGCAGTCGGGGGTACTGAAGCTTTCTTT. Translating gives CAIRDYAVGGTEAFF.